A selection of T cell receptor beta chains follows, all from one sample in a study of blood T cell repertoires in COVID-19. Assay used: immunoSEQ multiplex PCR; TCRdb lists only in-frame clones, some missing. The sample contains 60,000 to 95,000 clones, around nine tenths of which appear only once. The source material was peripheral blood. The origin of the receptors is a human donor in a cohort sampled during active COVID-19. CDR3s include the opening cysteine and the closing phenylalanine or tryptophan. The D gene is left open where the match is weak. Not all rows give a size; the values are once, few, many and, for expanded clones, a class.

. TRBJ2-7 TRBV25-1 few TGTGCCAGCAGTGAAATTCGGGAGCAGTACTTC CASSEIREQYF
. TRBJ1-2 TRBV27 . TGTGCCAGCAGTTTCGGACAATCTAACTATGGCTACACCTTC CASSFGQSNYGYTF
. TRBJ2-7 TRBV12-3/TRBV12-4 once TGTGCCAGCAGTTTGGGGGCAGGGCACGAGCAGTACTTC CASSLGAGHEQYF
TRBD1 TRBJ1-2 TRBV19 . TGTGCCAGTAGCCTTACAGGGGGCAAAGTCGGCTACACCTTC CASSLTGGKVGYTF
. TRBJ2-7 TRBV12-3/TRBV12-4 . TGTGCCAGCAGTTTAGTATTACGGGAGCAGTACTTC CASSLVLREQYF
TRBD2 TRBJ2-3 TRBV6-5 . TGTGCCAGCAGACGGGGGGTTAGCGTCGATACGCAGTATTTT CASRRGVSVDTQYF
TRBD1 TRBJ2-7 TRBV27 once TGTGCCAGCAGTCGACAGGGAATGTACGAGCAGTACTTC CASSRQGMYEQYF
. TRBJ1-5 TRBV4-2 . TGTGCCAGCAGCCAAGTAGGGAGGGAGGGCAATCAGCCCCAGCATTTT CASSQVGREGNQPQHF
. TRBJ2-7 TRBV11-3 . TGTGCCAGCAGCATCAGTGGCTACGAGCAGTACTTC CASSISGYEQYF
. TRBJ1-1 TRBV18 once TGTGCCAGCTCATTGGCCCAGGGTAATTCTGAAGCTTTCTTT CASSLAQGNSEAFF